These 25 T cell receptor beta chains were all obtained from the same sample, sequenced in a study of tumor-infiltrating lymphocytes in primary liver carcinoma. From roughly 21-30 mg of unsorted bulk tissue, DNA and RNA were co-extracted together. Researchers generated TCR beta cDNA from approximately 450 ng of total RNA, relying on a constant-region primer. Library construction for TCR beta comprised three nested multiplex PCR rounds performed with slightly modified ARM-PCR. In the first two PCR rounds, TRBV1-TRBV30 forward primers were paired with a C-beta reverse primer, and each round lasted roughly 9 cycles. TCRdb independently ran MiXCR on the multiplex PCR reads; one entry per CDR3 protein. The data show about 99,000 distinct CDR3 sequences, almost 70% seen once. The sequencing sample was made of liver tumor tissue from sampling region 5. Subset indicated: tumor region T5, tumor centre. The receptors were gathered from a woman aged 60-75 years with primary liver carcinoma and hepatitis B virus infection.

Of note for this clonotype: A read error may explain this, as a much larger clone is one base away. The rearrangement uses TRBV5-1 and TRBJ2-7; D remains ambiguous. This CDR3 is built from 15 residues. Germline V gene data show CDR1 as SGHRS and CDR2 as YFSETQ. DNA of the CDR3: TGCGCCAACAGCTTTAACCCCGGATCGGACTACGAGCAGTACTTC. Protein product: CANSFNPGSDYEQYF.

To note about this clonotype: One junction end disagrees with the germline gene, perhaps due to a read error. The V call is TRBV11-2, the J call TRBJ1-4; 8 nucleotides line up with TRBD1. This CDR3 has 15 amino acids. The germline V gene encodes CDR1 SGHAT and CDR2 FQNNGV. The CDR3 here is CAGSWGDRRAEKLFF. CDR3 bases: TGTGCCGGCAGCTGGGGGGACAGGAGGGCGGAAAAACTGTTTTTT.

This clonotype is classed as medium-sized. V gene TRBV11-2 combines with J gene TRBJ2-7; D unresolved. Trimming cost V 5 bases and J 2 bases, with 10 bases left between them. This CDR3 comprises 13 residues. CDR1 is SGHAT and CDR2 is FQNNGV in the germline V gene. CDR3 region: CASSAAGAYEQYF. The CDR3 DNA reads TGTGCCAGCAGCGCCGCTGGGGCCTACGAGCAGTACTTC.

The CDR3 spells CSVRTNGTKTGELFF. CDR3 nucleotide sequence: TGCAGCGTCCGAACTAACGGGACTAAAACCGGGGAGCTGTTTTTT. The chain couples TRBV29-1 to TRBJ2-2, with 7 bases lining up with TRBD2. The germline V gene encodes CDR1 SQVTM and CDR2 ANQGSEA. Trimming at V came to 6 bases and at J to 5 bases, leaving 12 bases not matched to a gene. This CDR3 spans 15 amino acids.

On this clonotype itself: A read error may produce the germline difference seen at one junction end. This chain connects TRBV28 to TRBJ1-1; TRBD1 agrees at 9 bases. Germline CDR1 MDHEN, CDR2 SYDVKM. The CDR3 has 16 residues. CDR3 DNA sequence: TGTGTCAGCATCCTCAGTTTCACACAGGGGGCCAGATCAGCTTTCTTT. Its protein product is CVSILSFTQGARSAFF.

Comment on this clonotype: As the CDR3 is not closed by the conserved phenylalanine or tryptophan, this likely results from a read error. The V call is TRBV4-1, the J call TRBJ1-3; no definite D call. The CDR3 consists of 16 residues. Germline assignment: CDR1 MGHRA and CDR2 YSYEKL. V shed 0 bases and J shed 4 bases, with 13 bases lying between them. The CDR3 region is CASSQEDSSDGNTIYY. In DNA form, the CDR3 reads TGCGCCAGCAGCCAAGAAGACTCCTCCGACGGAAACACCATATATTAT.

This clonotype appeared a few times. A much bigger clone sits one base away, suggesting this may be a read error. This chain uses TRBV6-1 with TRBJ2-6; D ambiguous. Germline V gene data show CDR1 as MNHNS and CDR2 as SASEGT. The CDR3 extends over 13 amino acids. V shed 9 bases and J shed 4 bases, with 10 bases lying between them. In DNA, the CDR3 is TGTGCCAGGAGCCAGTCGGGGGCCAACGTCCTGACTTTC. It encodes CARSQSGANVLTF.

The CDR3 loop reads CSVLTRGDTEAFF. The DNA of the CDR3 is TGCAGCGTGCTGACAAGGGGCGACACTGAAGCTTTCTTT. The genes are TRBV29-1 and TRBJ1-1; maybe TRBD1 (5 bases). V was cut by 6 bases and J by 3 bases, with 14 bases left in between. CDR1 and CDR2 (germline): SQVTM, ANQGSEA. This CDR3 region has 13 residues.

Worth noting for this clonotype: A much larger clone is a single base away; this may be a read error. V usage is TRBV6-1 and J usage is TRBJ2-7; D gene unclear. Between the trimmed V and J ends, which lost 1 base and 2 bases, there was a span of 12 bases. This CDR3 is 15 amino acids long. Germline values: CDR1 MNHNS, CDR2 SASEGT. The chain's CDR3 is CASSEVGGSPYEQYF. CDR3 bases: TGTGCCAGCAGTGAAGTTGGCGGCAGCCCCTACGAGCAGTACTTC.

Notes on this clonotype: A much larger clone differs by one base, so this may be a read error. The chain joins TRBV28 to TRBJ2-4; either TRBD1 or TRBD2 may fit D (5 bases each). Trimming removed 6 bases from V and 7 bases from J, with 16 bases in between. Germline assignment: CDR1 MDHEN and CDR2 SYDVKM. This CDR3 spans 14 amino acids. CDR3 amino acids: CASSGPQEANIQYF. The CDR3 DNA follows: TGTGCCAGCAGCGGTCCACAGGAGGCGAACATTCAGTACTTC.

This clonotype has a single count. This may be a read error: a much more frequent sequence differs by one nucleotide. The CDR3 loop reads CASGLTSGRAYEQFF. The CDR3 DNA sequence: TGTGCCAGCGGCTTGACTAGCGGGAGAGCCTATGAGCAGTTCTTC. The chain combines TRBV11-3 with TRBJ2-1; 12 bases are shared with TRBD2. Germline values: CDR1 SGHNT, CDR2 YENEEA. This CDR3 comprises 15 residues.

The sample holds one count of this clonotype. A junction end diverges from the germline sequence, so it may reflect a read error. The V call is TRBV11-3, the J call TRBJ2-2, with 8 bases that match TRBD2. The CDR3 is 13 residues long. The germline gives CDR1 SGHNT, CDR2 YENEEA. CDR3 sequence: CTASAGDTRELLF. The CDR3 coding sequence is TGTACCGCCTCAGCGGGAGACACCAGGGAGCTGTTGTTT.

Only one count was recorded for this clonotype. The conserved phenylalanine or tryptophan normally closing the CDR3 is absent here, so this likely arose from a read error. J is TRBJ2-1 and V is TRBV4-2, with no clear D. Per germline, CDR1 LGHNA and CDR2 YNFKEQ. With 1 base removed from V and 7 bases from J, the gap between germline ends came to 14 bases. The CDR3 sequence is 15 residues long. For the CDR3, the DNA is TGTGCCAGCAGCCAAGGTCCCGAGAGCAAAAATGAGCAGTTCTTA. The encoded protein is CASSQGPESKNEQFL.

Worth noting for this clonotype: Without the conserved terminal phenylalanine or tryptophan, this CDR3 likely stems from a read error. CDR3 DNA sequence: TGTGCCAGCAGACCACCCGGGGGGGCGCGTACCGCTGAAGCTTTCTAT. It is translated as CASRPPGGARTAEAFY. This chain links TRBV11-2 with TRBJ1-1; D might be TRBD1 (6 bases). V gave up 6 bases and J gave up 6 bases, with 23 bases separating them. Germline CDR1 reads SGHAT; CDR2 reads FQNNGV. The CDR3 covers 16 residues.

V is TRBV11-3 and J is TRBJ2-7, with a tentative D call TRBD1 (5 bases). The germline CDR1 and CDR2 sequences are SGHNT and YENEEA. V was pared by 11 bases and J by 6 bases, with 20 bases between. The CDR3 runs to 13 residues. CDR3 sequence: CAGGQGISSEQYF. The DNA of the CDR3 is TGTGCCGGCGGACAAGGGATATCGTCCGAGCAGTACTTC.

This chain joins TRBV11-2 and TRBJ2-3, with a possible D match to TRBD2 (5 bases). Trimming stripped 5 bases from V and 6 bases from J, with 21 bases between. In germline, CDR1 is SGHAT, CDR2 FQNNGV. The CDR3 has 16 amino acids. CDR3 region: CASSPASAGSEDTQYF. CDR3 sequence (DNA): TGTGCCAGCAGCCCCGCCTCGGCGGGTAGCGAGGATACGCAGTATTTT.

This clonotype was counted ten times or more. V gene TRBV6-5 combines with J gene TRBJ2-3; no definite D call. The CDR3 has 11 residues. Germline values: CDR1 MNHEY, CDR2 SVGAGI. The germline V and J ends were trimmed by 8 bases and 2 bases, with 5 bases remaining between them. The DNA for the CDR3 is TGTGCCAGCGGGAACACAGATACGCAGTATTTT. This sequence encodes CASGNTDTQYF.

Concerning this clonotype: The CDR3 does not close with the conserved phenylalanine or tryptophan, likely indicating a read error. The chain links TRBV10-2 to TRBJ1-1; a weak D match, TRBD1 (6 bases). Germline V gene data show CDR1 as WSHSY and CDR2 as SAAADI. The CDR3 is 13 amino acids. The V gene lost 5 bases and the J gene lost 4 bases, with 11 bases spanning the gap. The CDR3 loop is CASSTTGSTEAFL. The CDR3 nucleotides read TGCGCCAGCAGTACCACAGGGAGCACTGAAGCTTTCCTT.

To note about this clonotype: A much larger clone is a single base away; this may be a read error. V is TRBV6-5 and J is TRBJ1-5; 11 bases match TRBD1. Germline-derived CDR1 and CDR2 are MNHEY and SVGAGI. There are 16 residues in the CDR3. The CDR3 DNA follows: TGTGTCAGCAGTCCTTCCGGACAGGGGGCTGGGGAGCCCCAGCATTTT. Encoded protein: CVSSPSGQGAGEPQHF.

The chain links TRBV29-1 to TRBJ2-5; 9 bases align to TRBD2. Germline loops: CDR1 SQVTM, CDR2 ANQGSEA. This CDR3 comprises 16 residues. The J segment lost 2 bases and the V segment lost 6 bases, leaving 13 bases of the junction unmatched. In nucleotides, the CDR3 is TGCAGCGTCCCTGGCGTGACTAGCGGAATTCAAGAGACCCAGTACTTC. As protein: CSVPGVTSGIQETQYF.

The J gene is TRBJ2-3, the V gene TRBV5-4; D perhaps matches TRBD2 (6 bases). V dropped 6 bases and J dropped 0 bases, with 20 bases sitting between them. The CDR3 runs to 17 residues. Per the germline V gene, CDR1 is SGHNT and CDR2 is YYREEE (reference sequence). The CDR3 bases are TGTGCCAGCAACCCCACCTATGGTGGGACTAGCACAGATACGCAGTATTTT. This sequence encodes CASNPTYGGTSTDTQYF.

This clonotype was detected ten times or more. The rearrangement uses TRBV29-1 and TRBJ1-5; D is ambiguous. Deletions cut 6 bases from V and 11 bases from J, with 20 bases between. The CDR3 has 13 residues. CDR1 and CDR2 (germline): SQVTM, ANQGSEA. The CDR3 loop is CSVGDKASGSQHF. Here the CDR3 DNA reads TGCAGCGTGGGAGACAAGGCGAGCGGGTCCCAGCATTTT.

The chain is built from TRBV28 and TRBJ2-1; 10 nucleotides match TRBD2. The CDR3 sequence is 18 residues long. Germline V CDR1 and CDR2: MDHEN, SYDVKM. V lost 3 bases, J lost 5 bases, and 13 bases stayed unmatched. Here the CDR3 reads CASSFKPSGSRIHNEQFF. The CDR3 DNA reads TGTGCCAGCAGTTTTAAGCCTAGCGGGAGTAGAATACACAATGAGCAGTTCTTC.

The chain is built from TRBV6-1 and TRBJ2-7; D uncertain. CDR3 length: 15 residues. Germline V gene data show CDR1 as MNHNS and CDR2 as SASEGT. V was shortened by 3 bases and J by 3 bases, with 15 bases between the two germline ends. The CDR3 spells CASSEEKGNSYEQYF. CDR3 DNA: TGTGCCAGCAGTGAGGAGAAAGGAAATAGCTACGAGCAGTACTTC.

As regards this clonotype: One base away lies a much larger clone, so this may be a sequencing read error. The chain combines TRBV12-3 or TRBV12-4 with TRBJ2-7; D possibly corresponds to TRBD2 (5 bases). There are 14 residues in the CDR3. CDR3: CANSLRGKGYEQYF. In DNA, the CDR3 is TGTGCCAACAGTTTAAGAGGGAAGGGCTACGAGCAGTACTTC.